One and the same sample provided the 17 T cell receptor beta chains below, sequenced in a study of kidney transplant recipient with SARS-CoV-2 infection (dated by TCRdb to 2020 to 2022). In the paper's terms, the time point label means: pre-pandemic baseline sample and day 111 after first positive SARS-CoV-2 test. Sequencing relied on an Illumina MiSeq. In TCRdb, the public reads were trimmed at Q25 with fastp and aligned with MiXCR, with productive beta chains retained. When rows share a CDR3 protein, they turn into one entry using the most common DNA and genes. The sample data list roughly 250,000 distinct CDR3 sequences, and more than 25% of these were observed just once. The ten largest clones add up to roughly 7.3% of the sample. The sequencing here drew on a blood sample, taken at baseline and on roughly day 110 from a kidney transplant recipient. Receptors originate from a male patient in his thirties who had COVID-19 and was a kidney transplant recipient. Following a transplant, some T cells may be graft donor cells, not patient cells.

This clonotype was counted a few times. This rearrangement joins TRBV20-1 to TRBJ1-1; D not resolved. The CDR3 runs 12 residues. Germline CDR1 and CDR2: DFQATT and SNEGSKA (reference sequence). V was trimmed by 6 bases and J by 4 bases, leaving 12 bases between them. The CDR3 bases are TGCAGTGCGGTCCTCCAGAGCACTGAAGCTTTCTTT. It codes for CSAVLQSTEAFF.

At least ten counts were recorded for this clonotype. The rearrangement uses TRBV5-1 and TRBJ1-2; D uncertain. The length of the CDR3 is 14 residues. The germline V gene has CDR1 SGHRS and CDR2 YFSETQ. Deletions cut 2 bases from V and 4 bases from J, with 12 bases between. As DNA, the CDR3 is TGCGCCAGCAGCTTAGGATCGGCCTCCTATGGCTACACCTTC. Its protein is CASSLGSASYGYTF.

Regarding this clonotype: This clone may be a read error of a much larger clone one base away. The chain has TRBV30 and TRBJ2-7; D is perhaps TRBD2 (7 bases). The CDR3 covers 13 residues. Per germline, CDR1 GTSNPN and CDR2 SVGIG (reference sequence). The CDR3 DNA reads as TGTGCCTGGGGTGTAGGAGGGGGGGGAGGGCAGTACTTC. This translates into CAWGVGGGGGQYF.

This clonotype was detected many times. The chain has TRBV4-1 and TRBJ1-1; D call uncertain. CDR3 size: 14 residues. The germline V gene has CDR1 MGHRA and CDR2 YSYEKL. Trimming left V 3 bases short and J 0 bases short, with 8 bases between. Here the CDR3 DNA reads TGCGCCAGCAGCCATACGTATCTGAACACTGAAGCTTTCTTT. Translation gives CASSHTYLNTEAFF.

This clonotype was counted many times. The CDR3 DNA is TGTGCCAGCAGCTGGACGTCTAAGGCTGGAAAGACCTATGGCTACACCTTC. It specifies CASSWTSKAGKTYGYTF. This chain links TRBV11-1 with TRBJ1-2, with no clear D. The CDR3 totals 17 residues. Trimming removed 4 bases at V and 4 bases at J, with 22 bases between. Looked up from germline, CDR1 is SGHAT and CDR2 is FQDESV (reference sequence).

This clonotype was found a few times. V gene TRBV6-1 combines with J gene TRBJ2-1; TRBD2 might be the D (6 bases). CDR1 and CDR2 (germline): MNHNS, SASEGT. This CDR3 contains 14 residues. The V end lost 3 bases, the J end lost 4 bases, and 10 bases lay between the germline ends. The CDR3 sequence is CASSDGRAYNEQFF. CDR3 in DNA: TGTGCCAGCAGTGACGGGAGAGCATACAATGAGCAGTTCTTC.

As to this clonotype: A read error may explain this, as a much larger clone is one base away. The V gene is TRBV29-1, the J gene TRBJ1-1; the D is unclear. The CDR3 covers 16 residues. Germline V CDR1 and CDR2: SQVTM, ANQGSEA. Trimming pared 7 bases from V and 3 bases from J, leaving 24 bases between. CDR3 residues: CSAIRRQRRWDTEAFF. The CDR3 DNA is TGCAGCGCAATCCGGCGTCAGCGGCGGTGGGACACTGAAGCTTTCTTT.

This clonotype was counted at least ten times. CDR3: CASSYRRTEPYEQYF. The CDR3 DNA is TGTGCCAGCAGCTACCGGCGGACAGAGCCCTACGAGCAGTACTTC. V gene TRBV7-8 combines with J gene TRBJ2-7; D is perhaps TRBD1 (6 bases). The germline CDR1 and CDR2 sequences are SGHVS and FQNEAQ. Trimming shortened V by 4 bases and J by 2 bases, and 15 bases separated the two germline ends. The CDR3 extends over 15 amino acids.

Ten or more counts support this clonotype. The chain links TRBV3-1 to TRBJ1-2; 8 positions match TRBD1. After removal of 0 bases from V and 8 bases from J, the junction contained 2 bases not matched to a gene. The CDR3 extends over 13 amino acids. Germline V gives CDR1 LGHDT, CDR2 YNNKEL (reference sequence). The CDR3, as DNA: TGTGCCAGCAGCCAAGACAGGGGGCTAGGCTACACCTTC. Its translation: CASSQDRGLGYTF. The full variable domain, rest sourced from reference TRBV3-1 and TRBJ1-2, is DTAVSQTPKYLVTQMGNDKSIKCEQNLGHDTMYWYKQDSKKFLKIMFSYNNKELIINETVPNRFSPKSPDKAHLNLHINSLELGDSAVYFCASSQDRGLGYTFGSGTRLTVV.

This clonotype was seen many times. This sequence joins TRBV3-1 and TRBJ2-2; D gene uncertain. The germline CDR1 and CDR2 sequences are LGHDT and YNNKEL (reference sequence). The CDR3 has 18 amino acids. V was cut by 5 bases and J by 5 bases, with 24 bases left in between. CDR3 nucleotides: TGTGCCAGCAGCTGTACGTATCCCATTTCAGGCTTGACCGGGGAGCTGTTTTTT. It encodes CASSCTYPISGLTGELFF.

This clonotype was counted at least ten times. This chain uses TRBV21-1 with TRBJ2-3. TRBV21-1 is noted as a pseudogene. The CDR3 covers 17 residues. The CDR3 region has the DNA TGTGCCAGCAGGCCTGAAATAGCTACAGTCATGCAAGATACGCAGTATTTT. Translated, it gives CASRPEIATVMQDTQYF.

V gene TRBV6-1 combines with J gene TRBJ2-3; 12 bases align to TRBD2. This CDR3 region has 19 residues. V was clipped by 2 bases and J by 1 base; unmatched bases: 10. CDR1 is MNHNS and CDR2 is SASEGT in the germline V gene. The CDR3 sequence is CASSEPSGGAFLGTDTQYF. CDR3 DNA sequence: TGTGCCAGCAGTGAACCTAGCGGGGGGGCGTTCTTGGGCACAGATACGCAGTATTTT.

As concerns this clonotype: This clone may be a read error of a much larger clone one base away. The chain is built from TRBV6-6 and TRBJ2-3; D not certain. Germline CDR1 reads MNHNY; CDR2 reads SVGAGI (reference sequence). The CDR3 spans 13 residues. This CDR3 is CTSSFTDPDTQYF. The CDR3 DNA sequence: TGTACCAGCAGTTTTACGGACCCAGATACGCAGTATTTT.

The table lists this clonotype with many counts. V is TRBV4-1 and J is TRBJ2-3, with TRBD2 identical over 15 bases. The V segment lost 0 bases and the J segment 3 bases; nucleotides outside the gene matches: 7. Looked up from germline, CDR1 is MGHRA and CDR2 is YSYEKL. CDR3 size: 19 residues. CDR3 DNA: TGCGCCAGCAGCCAAGATCGGGGGACTAGCGGGAGGTTAACAGATACGCAGTATTTT. The encoded protein is CASSQDRGTSGRLTDTQYF.

The rearrangement links TRBV7-8 to TRBJ1-3, with D possibly TRBD1 on 6 matching bases. The CDR3 totals 17 residues. V was cut by 2 bases and J by 0 bases, with 14 bases left in between. From germline, CDR1 is SGHVS and CDR2 FQNEAQ. The CDR3 DNA sequence: TGTGCCAGCAGCTTATCCGGGGGGCCATTCTCTGGAAACACCATATATTTT. Amino acid sequence: CASSLSGGPFSGNTIYF.

The CDR3 reads CASSPLQEGPRETQYF. In DNA, the CDR3 is TGTGCCAGCAGTCCCCTTCAGGAGGGCCCTCGTGAGACCCAGTACTTC. The gene calls are TRBV28 and TRBJ2-5, with a possible D match to TRBD2 (6 bases). Germline loops: CDR1 MDHEN, CDR2 SYDVKM. Deletions cut 5 bases from V and 5 bases from J, with 21 bases between. CDR3 length: 16 amino acids.

This clonotype was seen only once. A much larger clone is a single base away; this may be a read error. The chain links TRBV20-1 to TRBJ1-1; D unclear. Trimming shortened V by 5 bases and J by 2 bases, and 6 bases separated the two germline ends. Germline V lookup: CDR1 DFQATT, CDR2 SNEGSKA (reference sequence). The CDR3 is 11 amino acids. CDR3 amino acids: CSAGENTEAFF. The CDR3, as DNA: TGCAGTGCTGGCGAAAACACTGAAGCTTTCTTT.